One sample yielded the 14 T cell receptor beta chains listed below, sequenced in a study of blood T cell repertoires in COVID-19. The assay was immunoSEQ multiplex PCR, and TCRdb's table has in-frame clones only and misses some. Of more than 200,000 clones in the sample, approximately 80% were seen once. Sequencing input: peripheral blood. The receptor set was obtained from a woman of 80 years or more with acute or convalescent COVID-19.

The J gene is TRBJ2-3, the V gene TRBV11-3, with 11 bases matching TRBD2. The CDR3 has 16 residues. From germline, CDR1 is SGHNT and CDR2 YENEEA. V dropped 5 bases and J dropped 2; count of bases not matched to a gene: 6. In nucleotides, the CDR3 is TGTGCCAGCAGCCTCGGGACTAGCGGACCCACAGATACGCAGTATTTT. It codes for CASSLGTSGPTDTQYF.

The chain is built from TRBV13 and TRBJ1-3; D remains ambiguous. Trimming shortened V by 1 base and J by 0 bases, and 10 bases separated the two germline ends. CDR1 is PRHDT, CDR2 FYEKMQ, per germline (reference sequence). This CDR3 has 16 amino acids. CDR3 region: CASSLEEGYSGNTIYF. The CDR3 DNA sequence: TGTGCCAGCAGCTTAGAGGAGGGTTACTCTGGAAACACCATATATTTT.

The chain carries TRBV30 and TRBJ1-4, with D tentatively TRBD1 (6 bases). Germline CDR1 is GTSNPN and CDR2 is SVGIG (reference sequence). V lost 6 bases and J 2 bases, leaving 13 bases between the germline ends. CDR3 length equals 14 residues. CDR3 residues: CACQGQLTNEKLFF. DNA of the CDR3: TGTGCCTGCCAAGGACAGCTCACTAATGAAAAACTGTTTTTT.

The chain links TRBV28 to TRBJ1-5; D not resolved. CDR3 length: 13 residues. Germline V gene lookup returns CDR1 MDHEN and CDR2 SYDVKM. V shed 8 bases and J shed 4 bases, with 12 bases lying between them. CDR3 bases: TGTGCCAGCGAGACAAGCCTTAATCAGCCCCAGCATTTT. Amino acid sequence: CASETSLNQPQHF.

In this sample, this clone turned up many times. This chain's CDR3 is CASSELGGGPQETQYF. The CDR3 DNA sequence: TGTGCCAGCAGTGAATTGGGCGGGGGGCCCCAAGAGACCCAGTACTTC. The V and J genes are TRBV6-1 and TRBJ2-5, with 8 bases aligning to TRBD2. V was pared by 2 bases and J by 1 base, with 6 bases of the junction left unmatched. The CDR3 contains 16 residues. The V gene's germline CDR1 is MNHNS and CDR2 SASEGT.

The chain links TRBV18 to TRBJ2-2; 8 bases are a match to TRBD2. This CDR3 is built from 16 residues. J was trimmed by 0 bases and V by 3 bases; bases with no gene match: 3. Germline CDR1 KGHSH, CDR2 LQKENI. The CDR3 loop reads CASSPSGGANTGELFF. CDR3 nucleotides: TGTGCCAGCTCACCTTCCGGGGGGGCGAACACCGGGGAGCTGTTTTTT.

The chain combines TRBV28 with TRBJ1-1; 9 nucleotides align to TRBD1. V shed 4 bases, J shed 6 bases, and the junction held 6 bases outside the gene matches. The CDR3 is made up of 14 amino acids. Germline CDR1 is MDHEN and CDR2 is SYDVKM. The CDR3 nucleotides are TGTGCCAGCAGTTCACAGGGGGCGAGACCTGAAGCTTTCTTT. As protein: CASSSQGARPEAFF.

The chain combines TRBV14 with TRBJ1-2; maybe TRBD1 (6 bases). V was shortened by 4 bases and J by 9 bases, with 24 bases between the two germline ends. The V gene's germline CDR1 is SGHDN and CDR2 FVKESK. The CDR3 loop spans 16 amino acids. The CDR3 reads CASSRDDRTGQKSYTF. In nucleotides, the CDR3 is TGTGCCAGCAGCCGAGACGACAGGACGGGGCAAAAGAGCTACACCTTC.

The CDR3 protein is CASSSAGGGRNEQFF. The CDR3 nucleotides are TGTGCCAGCAGCTCAGCGGGGGGTGGAAGAAATGAGCAGTTCTTC. The J gene is TRBJ2-1, the V gene TRBV7-6; TRBD2 matches 9 bases. The germline CDR1 and CDR2 sequences are SGHVS and FNYEAQ. CDR3 length equals 15 residues. Losses at the gene ends were 4 bases for V and 7 bases for J; bases not matched to a gene: 8.

This chain joins TRBV27 and TRBJ2-4, with a tentative D call TRBD2 (6 bases). The length of the CDR3 is 16 residues. The V end lost 5 bases, the J end lost 1 base, and 15 bases lay between the germline ends. Germline V gene data show CDR1 as MNHEY and CDR2 as SMNVEV (reference sequence). For the CDR3, the DNA is TGTGCCAGCAGTCTTCTAGGGGAGGTTGCCAAAAACATTCAGTACTTC. Protein product: CASSLLGEVAKNIQYF.

This clone was picked up a small number of times. The V call is TRBV19, the J call TRBJ2-3; 9 bases align to TRBD1. This CDR3 comprises 16 residues. Germline V gene sequence: CDR1 LNHDA, CDR2 SQIVND (reference sequence). J gave up 1 base and V 5 bases, and 7 bases lay outside the gene matches. CDR3 sequence reads: CASSAGTGSGTDTQYF. The CDR3 DNA sequence: TGTGCCAGTAGTGCCGGGACAGGGTCAGGCACAGATACGCAGTATTTT.

The gene calls are TRBV10-3 and TRBJ2-5; no definite D call. Per the germline V gene, CDR1 is ENHRY and CDR2 is SYGVKD. This CDR3 spans 10 amino acids. The V end was cut by 8 bases, the J end by 5 bases, with 6 bases between. CDR3 amino acids: CAIRMETQYF. The CDR3 region has the DNA TGTGCCATCCGTATGGAGACCCAGTACTTC.

This clone has only a few counts. This chain connects TRBV27 to TRBJ2-7, with TRBD2 identical over 14 bases. CDR1 and CDR2 from the germline V gene are MNHEY and SMNVEV (reference sequence). The CDR3 has 15 residues. J gave up 5 bases and V 5 bases, and 5 bases lay outside the gene matches. DNA for the CDR3: TGTGCCAGCAGTCAGGGGACTAGCGGGGGAGACGAGCAGTACTTC. As protein: CASSQGTSGGDEQYF.

CDR3 residues: CASSLGPIRNSPLHF. The CDR3 DNA reads as TGTGCCAGCAGCCTGGGGCCCATAAGAAATTCACCCCTCCACTTT. The V gene is TRBV7-9, the J gene TRBJ1-6; maybe TRBD1 (5 bases). This CDR3 contains 15 residues. The V end was cut by 5 bases, the J end by 7 bases, with 15 bases between. Germline V gene lookup returns CDR1 SEHNR and CDR2 FQNEAQ (reference sequence).